This T cell receptor (beta chain) derives from a study of T cells in Graves' hyperthyroidism and ophthalmopathy. This clonotype has just a few counts. RNA transcripts were the template for amplifying TCR beta CDR3 regions. An initial round of RT-PCR targeting the TCR CDR3 relied on the HTBI primer set. TCRdb called the multiplex PCR reads again in MiXCR, with one record for every CDR3 protein. The sample carries 550,000 to 800,000 distinct CDR3 sequences, about 15% recorded once. The CDR3 is 18 residues long. CDR1 is SGHTA and CDR2 is FQGNSA in the germline V gene. V was clipped by 1 base and J by 1 base, with 17 bases between them. Hyperthyroidism was newly diagnosed in patients aged 18 to 65 (duration under 2 months). Lactation, pregnancy, other autoimmune disease or uncontrolled infection excluded patients. Diagnoses were established using clinical symptoms, serum thyroxine and TRAb, thyroid ultrasound and orbital computed tomography. The PBMCs were sourced from fresh peripheral blood (more than 9 ml).

The sequence came from a man aged 18 to 29 with Graves' hyperthyroidism. What was sequenced was blood. The chain combines TRBV7-2 with TRBJ2-4; TRBD2 is a possible D gene (6 bases). The CDR3 protein is CASSLGVGGSRAKNIQYF. In DNA form, the CDR3 reads TGTGCCAGCAGCTTAGGGGTTGGGGGGAGTCGGGCCAAAAACATTCAGTACTTC.